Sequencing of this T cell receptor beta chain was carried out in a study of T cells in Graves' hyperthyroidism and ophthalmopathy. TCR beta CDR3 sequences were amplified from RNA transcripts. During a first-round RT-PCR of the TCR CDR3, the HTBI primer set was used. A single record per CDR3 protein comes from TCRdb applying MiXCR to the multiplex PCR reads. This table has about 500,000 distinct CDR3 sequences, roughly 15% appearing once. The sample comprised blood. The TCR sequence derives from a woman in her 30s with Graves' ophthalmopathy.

CDR3 sequence reads: CASIALRSYEQYF. Here the CDR3 DNA reads TGCGCCAGCATAGCGTTACGATCCTACGAGCAGTACTTC. The rearrangement joins TRBV10-2 to TRBJ2-7; possible D gene TRBD2, 5 bases. This CDR3 is 13 amino acids long. V was shortened by 7 bases and J by 1 base, with 11 bases between the two germline ends. The V gene's germline CDR1 is WSHSY and CDR2 SAAADI.